Below, one TCR beta chain is given with its context. The V segment lost 5 bases and the J segment 7 bases; nucleotides outside the gene matches: 5. CDR3 length: 12 amino acids. Germline CDR1 reads GTSNPN; CDR2 reads SVGIG (reference sequence). TCRdb keeps only in-frame clones here, not all; method: immunoSEQ multiplex PCR. There are approximately 53,000 clones in the sample; approximately 83% occur only once, and approximately 0.55% lies in the top ten. The data derive from a study of memory CD4+ T cells and cytomegalovirus serostatus. Study in general: This sample comes from healthy Belgian adults, about nine CMV seropositive, about 25 seronegative.

The sort gate was single viable CD3+CD4+CD8-CD45RO+ cells for memory CD4+ T cells. This sequence joins TRBV30 and TRBJ2-7; 10 bases are shared with TRBD1. The sample was memory CD4+ T cells from blood. The TCR sequence derives from an adult in good health and CMV-seronegative. The CDR3 loop is CAWDRGLGEQYF. The CDR3 nucleotides are TGTGCCTGGGACAGGGGGCTTGGGGAGCAGTACTTC.